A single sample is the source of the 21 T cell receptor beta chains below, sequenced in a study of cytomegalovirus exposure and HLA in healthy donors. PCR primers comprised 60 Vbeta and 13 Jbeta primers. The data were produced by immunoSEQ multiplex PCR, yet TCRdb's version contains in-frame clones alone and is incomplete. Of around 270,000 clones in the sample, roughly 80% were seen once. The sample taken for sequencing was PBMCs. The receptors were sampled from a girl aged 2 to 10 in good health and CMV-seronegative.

The CDR3 nucleotides are TGTGCCACCAGCAGAGAGGGACAGCTACTAGACAATGAGCAGTTCTTC. Translated, it gives CATSREGQLLDNEQFF. V and J are TRBV15 and TRBJ2-1; TRBD1 agrees at 7 bases. Germline V CDR1 and CDR2: LNHNV, YYDKDF (reference sequence). The V segment lost 0 bases and the J segment 5 bases; nucleotides outside the gene matches: 7. This CDR3 region has 16 residues.

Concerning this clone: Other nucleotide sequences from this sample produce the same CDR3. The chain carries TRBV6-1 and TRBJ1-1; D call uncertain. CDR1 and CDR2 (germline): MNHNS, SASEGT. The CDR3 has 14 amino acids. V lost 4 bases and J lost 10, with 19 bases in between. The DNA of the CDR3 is TGTGCCAGCAGTGTGGTAGCTTCAACAATCGGAGCTTTCTTT. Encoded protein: CASSVVASTIGAFF.

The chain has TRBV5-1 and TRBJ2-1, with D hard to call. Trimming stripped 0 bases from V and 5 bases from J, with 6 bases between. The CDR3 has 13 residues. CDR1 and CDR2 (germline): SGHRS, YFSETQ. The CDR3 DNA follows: TGCGCCAGCAGCTTGGCGGTTAACAATGAGCAGTTCTTC. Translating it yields CASSLAVNNEQFF.

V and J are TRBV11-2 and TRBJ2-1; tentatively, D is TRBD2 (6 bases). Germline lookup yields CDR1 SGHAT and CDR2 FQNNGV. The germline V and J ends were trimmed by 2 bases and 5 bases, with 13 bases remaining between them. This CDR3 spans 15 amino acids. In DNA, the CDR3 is TGTGCCAGCAGCTTATTTGGCGGGATGAACAATGAGCAGTTCTTC. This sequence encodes CASSLFGGMNNEQFF.

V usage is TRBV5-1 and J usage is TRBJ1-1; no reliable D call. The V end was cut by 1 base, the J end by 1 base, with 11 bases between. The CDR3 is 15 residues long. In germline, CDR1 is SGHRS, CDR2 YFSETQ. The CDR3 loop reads CASSLIGGTNTEAFF. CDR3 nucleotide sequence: TGCGCCAGCAGCTTGATCGGCGGAACGAACACTGAAGCTTTCTTT.

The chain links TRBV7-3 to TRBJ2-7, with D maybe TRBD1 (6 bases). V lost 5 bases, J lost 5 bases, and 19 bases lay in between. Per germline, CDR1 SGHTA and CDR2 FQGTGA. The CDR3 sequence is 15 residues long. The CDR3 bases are TGTGCCAGCAGCCCCACCGGGACAACAAGGAACGAGCAGTACTTC. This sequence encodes CASSPTGTTRNEQYF.

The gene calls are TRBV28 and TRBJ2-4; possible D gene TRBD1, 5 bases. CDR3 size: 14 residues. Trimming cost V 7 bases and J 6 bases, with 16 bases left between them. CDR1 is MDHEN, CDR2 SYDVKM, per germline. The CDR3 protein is CASTKAGLGNIQYF. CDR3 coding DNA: TGTGCCAGCACTAAGGCAGGGTTGGGAAACATTCAGTACTTC.

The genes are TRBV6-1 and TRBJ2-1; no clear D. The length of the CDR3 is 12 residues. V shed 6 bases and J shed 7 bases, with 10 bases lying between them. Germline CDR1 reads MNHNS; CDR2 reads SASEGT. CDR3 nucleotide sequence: TGTGCCAGCAGGCTCAGAGGAAATGAGCAGTTCTTC. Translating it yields CASRLRGNEQFF.

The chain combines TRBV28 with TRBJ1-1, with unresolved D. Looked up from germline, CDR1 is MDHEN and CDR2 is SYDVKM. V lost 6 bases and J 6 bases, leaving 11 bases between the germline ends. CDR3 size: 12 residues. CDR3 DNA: TGTGCCAGCAGAGCCCGGTCACCTGAAGCTTTCTTT. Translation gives CASRARSPEAFF.

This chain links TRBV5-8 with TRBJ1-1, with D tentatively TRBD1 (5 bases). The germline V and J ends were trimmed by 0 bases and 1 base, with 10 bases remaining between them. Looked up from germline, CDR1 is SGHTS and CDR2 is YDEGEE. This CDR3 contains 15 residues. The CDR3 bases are TGTGCCAGCAGCTTGGCCGGGGGACCGAACACTGAAGCTTTCTTT. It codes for CASSLAGGPNTEAFF.

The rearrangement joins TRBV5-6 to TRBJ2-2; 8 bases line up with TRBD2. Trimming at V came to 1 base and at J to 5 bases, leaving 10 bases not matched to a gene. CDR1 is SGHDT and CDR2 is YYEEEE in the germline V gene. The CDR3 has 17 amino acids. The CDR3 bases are TGTGCCAGCAGCTTGTATTTCGGGGGGGCCGGGACCGGGGAGCTGTTTTTT. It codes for CASSLYFGGAGTGELFF.

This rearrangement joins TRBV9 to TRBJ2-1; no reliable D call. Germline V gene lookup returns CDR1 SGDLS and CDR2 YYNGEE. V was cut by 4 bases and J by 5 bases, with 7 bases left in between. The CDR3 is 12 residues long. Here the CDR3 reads CASSSRDNEQFF. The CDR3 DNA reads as TGTGCCAGCAGCTCCCGGGACAATGAGCAGTTCTTC.

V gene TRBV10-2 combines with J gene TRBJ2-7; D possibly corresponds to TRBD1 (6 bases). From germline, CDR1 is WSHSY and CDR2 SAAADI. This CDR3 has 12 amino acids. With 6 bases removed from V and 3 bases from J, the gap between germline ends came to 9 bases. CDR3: CASRGHDYEQYF. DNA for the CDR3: TGCGCCAGCAGGGGACACGACTACGAGCAGTACTTC.

CDR3 DNA sequence: TGTGCCAGCAGGTGGGACAGTGGCGGCGGGGAGCAGTACTTC. This encodes CASRWDSGGGEQYF. The V call is TRBV2, the J call TRBJ2-7, with 7 nucleotides matching TRBD1. The CDR3 has 14 residues. The germline V gene has CDR1 SNHLY and CDR2 FYNNEI. The trim removed 6 bases at V and 7 bases at J, leaving 12 bases unmatched.

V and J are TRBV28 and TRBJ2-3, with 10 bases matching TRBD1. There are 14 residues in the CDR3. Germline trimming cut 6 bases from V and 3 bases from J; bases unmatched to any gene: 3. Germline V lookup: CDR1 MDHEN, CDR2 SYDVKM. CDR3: CASRKDRGTDTQYF. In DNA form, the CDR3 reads TGTGCCAGCAGAAAGGACAGGGGGACAGATACGCAGTATTTT.

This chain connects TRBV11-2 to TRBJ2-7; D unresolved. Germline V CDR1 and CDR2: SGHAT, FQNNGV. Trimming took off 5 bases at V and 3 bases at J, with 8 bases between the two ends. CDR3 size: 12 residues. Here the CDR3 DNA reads TGTGCCAGCAGCCCCGCAGGCTACGAGCAGTACTTC. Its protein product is CASSPAGYEQYF.

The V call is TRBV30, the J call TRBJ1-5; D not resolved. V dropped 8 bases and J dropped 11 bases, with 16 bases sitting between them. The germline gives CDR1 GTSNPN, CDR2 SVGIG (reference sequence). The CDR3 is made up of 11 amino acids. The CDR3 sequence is CARTAEGAQHF. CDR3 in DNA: TGTGCCCGGACCGCCGAGGGCGCCCAGCATTTT.

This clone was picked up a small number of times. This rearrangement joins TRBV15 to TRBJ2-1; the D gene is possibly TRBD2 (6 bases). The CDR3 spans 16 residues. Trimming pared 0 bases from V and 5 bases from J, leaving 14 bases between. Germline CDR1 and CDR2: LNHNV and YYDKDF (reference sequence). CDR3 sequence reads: CATSRDRASVNNEQFF. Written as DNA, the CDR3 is TGTGCCACCAGCAGAGATAGGGCTAGCGTAAACAATGAGCAGTTCTTC.

The CDR3 sequence: CASSFSRNTEAFF. DNA of the CDR3: TGTGCCAGCAGTTTCTCCAGGAACACTGAAGCTTTCTTT. This chain links TRBV28 with TRBJ1-1, with no clear D. V was cut by 3 bases and J by 1 base, with 6 bases left in between. Germline CDR1 MDHEN, CDR2 SYDVKM. CDR3 length: 13 residues. The variable domain in full, completed from reference TRBV28 and TRBJ1-1, reads DVKVTQSSRYLVKRTGEKVFLECVQDMDHENMFWYRQDPGLGLRLIYFSYDVKMKEKGDIPEGYSVSREKKERFSLILESASTNQTSMYLCASSFSRNTEAFFGQGTRLTVV.

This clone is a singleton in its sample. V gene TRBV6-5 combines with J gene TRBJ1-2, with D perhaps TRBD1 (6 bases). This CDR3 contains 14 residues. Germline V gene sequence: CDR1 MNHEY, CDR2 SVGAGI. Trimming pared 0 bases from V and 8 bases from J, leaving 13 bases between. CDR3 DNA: TGTGCCAGCAGTTACTCGACACAGGGCGACGGCTACACCTTC. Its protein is CASSYSTQGDGYTF.

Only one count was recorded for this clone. In DNA form, the CDR3 reads TGTGCCAGCAGTCCGGGAGCAGGGATTGAATGGGGGACCCAGTACTTC. Its translation: CASSPGAGIEWGTQYF. The rearrangement links TRBV28 to TRBJ2-5, with TRBD2 as a possible D gene (6 bases). CDR1 and CDR2 (germline): MDHEN, SYDVKM. The V end lost 5 bases, the J end lost 7 bases, and 23 bases lay between the germline ends. CDR3 length equals 16 residues.